A single sample is the source of the 9 T cell receptor beta chains below, sequenced in a study of T-cell reconstitution after alpha-beta-depleted transplantation in children. This sample's TCRbeta library carried unique molecular identifier barcodes. TCRdb called the PCR reads again in MiXCR, with one record for every CDR3 protein. The sample has some 600,000 distinct CDR3 sequences; 15% to 20% are singletons. The sample was PBMCs from the stem cell graft donor, taken from the stem cell graft. These receptors were obtained from a human donor who donated a stem cell graft to a child with acute myeloid leukemia.

This clonotype was recorded many times. This chain links TRBV20-1 with TRBJ2-7, with D perhaps TRBD2 (6 bases). The CDR3 runs to 13 residues. CDR1 DFQATT and CDR2 SNEGSKA come from the germline V gene (reference sequence). Trimming took 5 bases from V and 0 from J, leaving 11 bases between them. The DNA of the CDR3 is TGCAGTGCTTCGGGGGTGAGCTCCTACGAGCAGTACTTC. This codes for CSASGVSSYEQYF.

This clonotype was counted many times. The chain uses TRBV7-2 and TRBJ2-1, with 11 positions matching TRBD2. V gave up 6 bases and J gave up 3 bases; unmatched junction bases: 4. CDR1 is SGHTA and CDR2 is FQGNSA in the germline V gene. CDR3 size: 15 residues. The CDR3 reads CASRASGGSYNEQFF. The CDR3 coding sequence is TGTGCCAGCAGGGCTAGCGGGGGGAGCTACAATGAGCAGTTCTTC.

At least ten counts were recorded for this clonotype. This sequence joins TRBV12-3 or TRBV12-4 and TRBJ2-3; 7 bases map to TRBD2. After removal of 3 bases from V and 4 bases from J, the junction contained 7 bases not matched to a gene. This CDR3 is built from 15 residues. The CDR3 region has the DNA TGTGCCAGCAGTTTTGGGGCTAGCGGTGCAGATACGCAGTATTTT. As protein: CASSFGASGADTQYF.

V usage is TRBV7-2 and J usage is TRBJ2-3, with TRBD2 identical over 9 bases. Germline CDR1 SGHTA, CDR2 FQGNSA. V dropped 1 base and J dropped 6; count of bases not matched to a gene: 8. The CDR3 sequence is 16 residues long. The CDR3, as DNA: TGTGCCAGCAGCTTAGTTGCTAGCGGGGTATCGGATACGCAGTATTTT. Its translation is CASSLVASGVSDTQYF.

In this sample, this clonotype turned up many times. The V call is TRBV12-3 or TRBV12-4, the J call TRBJ2-1, with 12 bases identical to TRBD1. The CDR3 totals 17 residues. V lost 5 bases, J lost 9 bases, and 14 bases stayed unmatched. The CDR3 DNA reads TGTGCCAGCAGTCCTCCCGGGACAGGGGGCCGATGGATTGAGCAGTTCTTC. This gives the protein CASSPPGTGGRWIEQFF.

The chain carries TRBV5-1 and TRBJ2-5; the match to TRBD1 covers 8 bases. Trimming cost V 7 bases and J 1 base; bases outside gene matches: 6. This CDR3 spans 14 amino acids. Germline V lookup: CDR1 SGHRS, CDR2 YFSETQ. CDR3 protein: CASAGGFGQETQYF. For the CDR3, the DNA is TGCGCCAGCGCAGGGGGCTTCGGCCAAGAGACCCAGTACTTC.

The chain combines TRBV5-1 with TRBJ2-2; D remains unclear. Trimming left V 5 bases short and J 0 bases short, with 8 bases between. CDR3 size: 14 residues. Looked up from germline, CDR1 is SGHRS and CDR2 is YFSETQ. The CDR3 reads CASRPDPNTGELFF. In DNA, the CDR3 is TGCGCCAGCAGGCCAGACCCGAACACCGGGGAGCTGTTTTTT.

This clonotype was observed at least ten times. The gene calls are TRBV7-2 and TRBJ1-5; D ambiguous. The CDR3 consists of 14 residues. Germline assignment: CDR1 SGHTA and CDR2 FQGNSA. Trimming stripped 1 base from V and 7 bases from J, with 11 bases between. DNA for the CDR3: TGTGCCAGCAGCTTAGGACTGGCAAGCCAGCCCCAGCATTTT. It is translated as CASSLGLASQPQHF.

The chain carries TRBV7-9 and TRBJ1-2; D perhaps matches TRBD1 (5 bases). CDR3 size: 15 residues. Per the germline V gene, CDR1 is SEHNR and CDR2 is FQNEAQ (reference sequence). The V end was cut by 5 bases, the J end by 1 base, with 14 bases between. The CDR3 region has the DNA TGTGCCAGCAGCCCCCCGGGCAGGGTTAACTATGGCTACACCTTC. Translation gives CASSPPGRVNYGYTF.